This T cell receptor beta chain originates from a study of T cells in localized non-small cell lung cancer. General study points: There were a median about 53 of the top 100 tumor clones appearing in adjacent lung. Longer overall survival was associated with a higher density of T cells in the blood.

Sequenced by immunoSEQ multiplex PCR; TCRdb stores in-frame clones only, minus some. The repertoire has about 59,000 clones, around 90% of them found once; the top ten carry around 20%. The trim removed 3 bases at V and 5 bases at J, leaving 12 bases unmatched. The CDR3 is made up of 18 amino acids. Germline CDR1 and CDR2: KGHSH and LQKENI. In the case of this clone: Antigen specificity is unknown.

The receptor's source is a man between 35 and 75 years old with stage I squamous cell lung carcinoma. The rearrangement joins TRBV18 to TRBJ2-7; TRBD2 agrees at 14 bases. The sample consisted of peripheral blood, taken before any cancer treatment. The CDR3 DNA follows: TGTGCCAGCTCACCCTACCTACCGGGACTAGCGGGAGCAAACGAGCAGTACTTC. Amino acid sequence: CASSPYLPGLAGANEQYF.